This T cell receptor (beta chain) was identified during a study of T cells in Graves' hyperthyroidism and ophthalmopathy. Looking at the study overall: At initial diagnosis, before any treatment had begun, peripheral blood was obtained.

V was pared by 7 bases and J by 6 bases, with 21 bases between. The CDR3 loop spans 16 amino acids. Germline V gives CDR1 MNHNS, CDR2 SASEGT. Notes on the study in general: Onset of ophthalmopathy came a median approximately 6.5 months after the model predicted it. A 13 V-J signature model discriminated ophthalmopathy versus stable hyperthyroidism. Most thyroid-expanded clonotypes above 0.001 were also found in blood.

Regarding this clonotype: Its antigen is unidentified.

The CDR3 regions of TCR beta were amplified from RNA transcripts. The TCR CDR3 was amplified in a first-round RT-PCR using the HTBI primer set. TCRdb processed the multiplex PCR reads anew with MiXCR; each CDR3 protein has one entry. The sample lists over 400,000 distinct CDR3 sequences, 22% occurring once. V gene TRBV6-1 combines with J gene TRBJ2-2; the D gene is possibly TRBD2 (6 bases). Sequencing was done on a sample of blood. This receptor was obtained from a woman in her 70s with Graves' ophthalmopathy. The CDR3 bases are TGTGCCAGCACCAAACCCGGGGGAGCGGTCGCCGGGGAGCTGTTTTTT. Translated, it gives CASTKPGGAVAGELFF.